A single sample gave rise to the 3 T cell receptor beta chains below, sequenced in a study of blood T cell repertoires in COVID-19. Here immunoSEQ multiplex PCR was the method, and the copy in TCRdb shows in-frame clones only, minus some. The table has a few hundred thousand clones, roughly 88% seen once. Sequenced: PBMCs or T cells enriched from blood (not recorded which). These receptors were obtained from a woman aged 40 to 50 who had recovered from COVID-19.

The V call is TRBV5-1, the J call TRBJ1-2; a weak D match, TRBD1 (6 bases). Germline assignment: CDR1 SGHRS and CDR2 YFSETQ. V lost 5 bases and J lost 4, with 21 bases in between. The CDR3 spans 16 residues. The CDR3: CASSPESTGIRYGYTF. CDR3 nucleotide sequence: TGCGCCAGCAGTCCGGAATCTACAGGGATTCGCTATGGCTACACCTTC.

V is TRBV18 and J is TRBJ1-5; D uncertain. V dropped 6 bases and J dropped 0 bases, with 15 bases sitting between them. From germline, CDR1 is KGHSH and CDR2 LQKENI. The CDR3 is 16 residues long. The CDR3 loop reads CASSQSGSNSNQPQHF. In nucleotides, the CDR3 is TGTGCCAGCTCTCAGTCAGGTTCGAATAGCAATCAGCCCCAGCATTTT.

This chain uses TRBV7-6 with TRBJ2-7; D gene uncertain. Germline CDR1 SGHVS, CDR2 FNYEAQ. The length of the CDR3 is 14 residues. Trimming left V 5 bases short and J 1 base short, with 12 bases between. The CDR3 loop is CASSVDTVSYEQYF. In DNA form, the CDR3 reads TGTGCCAGCAGCGTTGACACCGTTTCCTACGAGCAGTACTTC.